One sample yielded the 17 T cell receptor beta chains listed below, sequenced in a study of CD8 T cells in ankylosing spondylitis. TCRdb reprocessed the 5' RACE reads with MiXCR, giving one entry per CDR3 protein. The sample lists about 27,000 distinct CDR3 sequences; 7.9% were seen once. Sequenced sample: blood. These receptors originate from a male donor with ankylosing spondylitis or in good health (not recorded which).

This clonotype showed up many times. The chain couples TRBV5-1 to TRBJ2-1; tentative D call: TRBD2 (5 bases). CDR1 SGHRS and CDR2 YFSETQ come from the germline V gene. Trimming took off 5 bases at V and 1 base at J, with 16 bases between the two ends. The CDR3 is 16 residues long. The CDR3 bases are TGCGCCAGCAGTCCGGACGGACTCCGATCCTACAATGAGCAGTTCTTC. Its protein is CASSPDGLRSYNEQFF.

This clonotype was counted only a few times. The J gene is TRBJ2-4, the V gene TRBV19; 8 bases agree with TRBD2. This CDR3 contains 15 residues. Germline V lookup: CDR1 LNHDA, CDR2 SQIVND (reference sequence). After removal of 10 bases from V and 4 bases from J, the junction contained 12 bases not matched to a gene. The CDR3 DNA reads as TGTGCCACCTCTGTAGTTAGCGGGATAAAAAACATTCAGTACTTC. Translating it yields CATSVVSGIKNIQYF.

There are a few counts of this clonotype. The chain combines TRBV10-3 with TRBJ1-1; no firm D call. The V end lost 11 bases, the J end lost 2 bases, and 12 bases lay between the germline ends. Per germline, CDR1 ENHRY and CDR2 SYGVKD. The CDR3 covers 12 residues. The CDR3 nucleotides read TGTGCCGCCGAGGGTCTAAACACTGAAGCTTTCTTT. Amino acids: CAAEGLNTEAFF.

This clonotype has at least ten counts. The chain employs TRBV7-8 and TRBJ2-3; TRBD1 agrees at 11 bases. V was clipped by 3 bases and J by 11 bases; unmatched bases: 13. Per germline, CDR1 SGHVS and CDR2 FQNEAQ. The CDR3 is 16 residues long. The CDR3 nucleotides read TGTGCCAGCAGCTTGGGTGGACAGGGGGCTTTCTATCGGCAGTATTTT. This gives the protein CASSLGGQGAFYRQYF. The full variable domain, completed using reference TRBV7-8 and TRBJ2-3, is GAGVSQSPRYKVAKRGQDVALRCDPISGHVSLFWYQQALGQGPEFLTYFQNEAQLDKSGLPSDRFFAERPEGSVSTLKIQRTQQEDSAVYLCASSLGGQGAFYRQYFGPGTRLTVL.

The gene calls are TRBV27 and TRBJ2-5; D assignment may be TRBD1 or TRBD2 (6 bases each). This CDR3 is built from 13 residues. Germline V gives CDR1 MNHEY, CDR2 SMNVEV (reference sequence). Trimming shortened V by 2 bases and J by 7 bases, and 11 bases separated the two germline ends. Written as DNA, the CDR3 is TGTGCCAGCAGTTTAACGGGGGCAGGGACCCAGTACTTC. Translating it yields CASSLTGAGTQYF.

The genes are TRBV28 and TRBJ2-5, with 8 bases aligning to TRBD2. Germline loops: CDR1 MDHEN, CDR2 SYDVKM. V gave up 6 bases and J gave up 2 bases; unmatched junction bases: 8. The CDR3 length is 15 residues. CDR3 sequence (DNA): TGTGCCAGCAGCCGGGGGGGGTCTATACAAGAGACCCAGTACTTC. It yields the protein CASSRGGSIQETQYF.

This clonotype was seen repeatedly, ten times or more. The chain uses TRBV10-3 and TRBJ1-1; tentatively, D is TRBD1 (6 bases). Trimming pared 6 bases from V and 5 bases from J, leaving 16 bases between. The CDR3 spans 14 residues. The germline gives CDR1 ENHRY, CDR2 SYGVKD. The CDR3 is CAIRVGAIGTEAFF. The DNA for the CDR3 is TGTGCCATCAGGGTGGGGGCCATCGGGACTGAAGCTTTCTTT.

This clonotype was seen many times. This chain connects TRBV20-1 to TRBJ2-2, with D unresolved. V was clipped by 0 bases and J by 4 bases, with 12 bases between them. The CDR3 is 15 residues long. Germline-derived CDR1 and CDR2 are DFQATT and SNEGSKA (reference sequence). In DNA form, the CDR3 reads TGCAGTGCTAGAGACGTCAGGCGATCCACCGGGGAGCTGTTTTTT. This encodes CSARDVRRSTGELFF.

This clonotype was counted at least ten times. This sequence joins TRBV6-6 and TRBJ1-5; 7 nucleotides line up with TRBD1. Germline CDR1 MNHNY, CDR2 SVGAGI (reference sequence). This CDR3 has 15 amino acids. With V trimmed by 2 bases and J by 3 bases, 4 bases remained unmatched. CDR3 protein: CASSYRGTDNQPQHF. The CDR3 DNA sequence: TGTGCCAGCAGTTACCGTGGGACAGACAATCAGCCCCAGCATTTT.

The chain couples TRBV6-5 to TRBJ2-1; D is ambiguous. Trimming stripped 6 bases from V and 7 bases from J, with 10 bases between. The CDR3 covers 12 residues. Germline V lookup: CDR1 MNHEY, CDR2 SVGAGI. DNA for the CDR3: TGTGCCAGCAGCCCCCCGGGTAATGAGCAGTTCTTC. Protein: CASSPPGNEQFF.

This clonotype was observed at least ten times. The chain links TRBV12-3 or TRBV12-4 to TRBJ1-1; TRBD1 matches 8 bases. The CDR3 has 12 amino acids. The junction had 0 bases not matched to a gene; V was cut back by 6 bases and J by 3 bases. CDR3 residues: CASRTGDTEAFF. CDR3 bases: TGTGCCAGCAGGACAGGGGACACTGAAGCTTTCTTT.

This clonotype was picked up a small number of times. The chain recombines TRBV20-1 with TRBJ2-5; D uncertain. This CDR3 has 12 amino acids. Germline CDR1 is DFQATT and CDR2 is SNEGSKA (reference sequence). Deletions cut 3 bases from V and 3 bases from J, with 8 bases between. DNA of the CDR3: TGCAGTGCTAGCGGCGAGGAAGAGACCCAGTACTTC. Translated, it gives CSASGEEETQYF.

In its sample, this clonotype was seen a few times. This sequence joins TRBV4-2 and TRBJ1-5, with D tentatively TRBD1 (6 bases). Trimming cost V 1 base and J 11 bases, with 18 bases left between them. CDR1 and CDR2 (germline): LGHNA, YNFKEQ. CDR3 size: 15 residues. CDR3 amino acids: CASSQAGAGERAQHF. CDR3 nucleotides: TGTGCCAGCAGCCAAGCGGGGGCAGGGGAAAGGGCCCAGCATTTT.

This clonotype was counted a few times. V usage is TRBV4-1 and J usage is TRBJ2-4, with 14 positions matching TRBD2. Per germline, CDR1 MGHRA and CDR2 YSYEKL. The length of the CDR3 is 17 residues. Germline trimming cut 3 bases from V and 5 bases from J; bases unmatched to any gene: 6. CDR3 nucleotide sequence: TGCGCCAGCAGCCAGGGGGGGACTAGCGGGAGTCAAAACATTCAGTACTTC. Translated, it gives CASSQGGTSGSQNIQYF.

In its sample, this clonotype was seen many times. The chain couples TRBV5-1 to TRBJ2-5; D is uncertain. Germline-derived CDR1 and CDR2 are SGHRS and YFSETQ. V lost 0 bases, J lost 5 bases, and 11 bases lay in between. The CDR3 contains 14 residues. The CDR3 reads CASSLVARSETQYF. CDR3 bases: TGCGCCAGCAGCTTGGTTGCTCGTTCGGAGACCCAGTACTTC.

This clonotype was counted only a few times. V is TRBV28 and J is TRBJ2-7; no clear D. Germline V gene sequence: CDR1 MDHEN, CDR2 SYDVKM. The CDR3 length is 11 residues. V was shortened by 6 bases and J by 3 bases, with 6 bases between the two germline ends. The CDR3 loop is CASRVNYEQYF. In nucleotides, the CDR3 is TGTGCCAGCAGGGTAAACTACGAGCAGTACTTC.

There are a few counts of this clonotype. The chain combines TRBV5-1 with TRBJ2-2; TRBD2 matches at 7 bases. The V segment lost 4 bases and the J segment 4 bases; nucleotides outside the gene matches: 1. The V gene's germline CDR1 is SGHRS and CDR2 YFSETQ. The CDR3 length is 13 residues. DNA for the CDR3: TGCGCCAGCAGCCCGGGGGGCACCGGGGAGCTGTTTTTT. This gives the protein CASSPGGTGELFF.